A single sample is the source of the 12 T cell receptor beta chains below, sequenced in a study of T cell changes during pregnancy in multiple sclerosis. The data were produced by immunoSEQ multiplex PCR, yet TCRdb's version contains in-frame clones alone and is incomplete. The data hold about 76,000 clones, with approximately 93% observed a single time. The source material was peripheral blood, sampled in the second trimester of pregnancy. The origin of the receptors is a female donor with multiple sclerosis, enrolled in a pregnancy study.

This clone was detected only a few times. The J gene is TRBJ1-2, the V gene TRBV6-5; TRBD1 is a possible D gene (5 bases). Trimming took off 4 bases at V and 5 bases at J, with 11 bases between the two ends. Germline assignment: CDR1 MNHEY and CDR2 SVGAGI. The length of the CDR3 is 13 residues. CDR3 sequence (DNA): TGTGCCAGCAGTTCCGGTCGGGGGTATGGCTACACCTTC. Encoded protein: CASSSGRGYGYTF.

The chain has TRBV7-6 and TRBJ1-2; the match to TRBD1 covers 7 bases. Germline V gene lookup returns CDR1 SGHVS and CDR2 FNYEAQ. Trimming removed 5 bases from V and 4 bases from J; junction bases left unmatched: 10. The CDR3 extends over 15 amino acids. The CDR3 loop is CASSQGGAAVYGYTF. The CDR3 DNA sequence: TGTGCCAGCAGCCAAGGGGGCGCGGCGGTCTATGGCTACACCTTC.

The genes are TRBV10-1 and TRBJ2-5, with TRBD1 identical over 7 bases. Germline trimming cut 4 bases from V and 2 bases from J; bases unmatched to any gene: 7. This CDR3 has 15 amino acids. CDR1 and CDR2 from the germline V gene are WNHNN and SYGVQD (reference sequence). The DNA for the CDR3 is TGCGCCAGCAGTGCGGACAGGACCGCTCAAGAGACCCAGTACTTC. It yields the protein CASSADRTAQETQYF.

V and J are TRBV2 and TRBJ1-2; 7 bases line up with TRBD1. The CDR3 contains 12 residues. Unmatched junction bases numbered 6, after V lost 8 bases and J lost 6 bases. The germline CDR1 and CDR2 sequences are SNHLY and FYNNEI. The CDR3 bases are TGTGCCAGCCCCGACAGGGTGAATGGCTACACCTTC. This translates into CASPDRVNGYTF. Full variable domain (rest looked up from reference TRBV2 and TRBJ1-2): EPEVTQTPSHQVTQMGQEVILRCVPISNHLYFYWYRQILGQKVEFLVSFYNNEISEKSEIFDDQFSVERPDGSNFTLKIRSTKLEDSAMYFCASPDRVNGYTFGSGTRLTVV.

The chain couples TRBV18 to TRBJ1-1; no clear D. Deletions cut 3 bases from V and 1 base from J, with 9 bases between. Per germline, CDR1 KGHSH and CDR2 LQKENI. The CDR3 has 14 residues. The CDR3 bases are TGTGCCAGCTCACCCCCGTTCGGGAACACTGAAGCTTTCTTT. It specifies CASSPPFGNTEAFF.

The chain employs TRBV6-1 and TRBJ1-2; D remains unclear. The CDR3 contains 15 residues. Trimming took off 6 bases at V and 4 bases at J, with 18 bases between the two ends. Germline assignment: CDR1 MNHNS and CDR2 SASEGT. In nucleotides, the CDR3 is TGTGCCAGCAGCCCGCCCGGAGATGGTATCTATGGCTACACCTTC. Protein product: CASSPPGDGIYGYTF.

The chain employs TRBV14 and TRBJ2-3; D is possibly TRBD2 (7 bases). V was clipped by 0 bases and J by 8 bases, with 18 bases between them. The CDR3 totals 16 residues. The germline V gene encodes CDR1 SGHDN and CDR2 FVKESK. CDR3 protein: CASSQDQARGGGTQYF. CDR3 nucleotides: TGTGCCAGCAGCCAAGATCAGGCTCGCGGGGGCGGTACGCAGTATTTT.

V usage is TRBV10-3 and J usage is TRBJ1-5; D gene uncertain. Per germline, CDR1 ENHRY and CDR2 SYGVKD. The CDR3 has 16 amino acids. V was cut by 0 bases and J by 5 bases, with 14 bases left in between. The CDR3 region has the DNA TGTGCCATCAGTGAGTCAGTTGGGCGGGAGGATCAGCCCCAGCATTTT. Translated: CAISESVGREDQPQHF.

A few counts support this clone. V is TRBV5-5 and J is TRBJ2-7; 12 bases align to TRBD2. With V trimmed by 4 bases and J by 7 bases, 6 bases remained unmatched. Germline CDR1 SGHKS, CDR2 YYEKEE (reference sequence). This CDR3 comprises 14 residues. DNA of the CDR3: TGTGCCAGCAGCAGGACTAGCGGGAAGGCTGAGCAGTACTTC. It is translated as CASSRTSGKAEQYF.

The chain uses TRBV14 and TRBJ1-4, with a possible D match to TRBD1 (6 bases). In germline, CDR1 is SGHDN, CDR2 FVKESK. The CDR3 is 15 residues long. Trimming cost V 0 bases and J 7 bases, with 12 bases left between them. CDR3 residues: CASSQEAGAGEKLFF. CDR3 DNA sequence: TGTGCCAGCAGCCAAGAGGCAGGGGCAGGTGAAAAACTGTTTTTT. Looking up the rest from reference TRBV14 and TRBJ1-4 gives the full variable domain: EAGVTQFPSHSVIEKGQTVTLRCDPISGHDNLYWYRRVMGKEIKFLLHFVKESKQDESGMPNNRFLAERTGGTYSTLKVQPAELEDSGVYFCASSQEAGAGEKLFFGSGTQLSVL.

The chain's CDR3 is CASSDRVVYEQYF. The CDR3 DNA is TGTGCCAGCAGTGACAGGGTAGTATACGAGCAGTACTTC. The rearrangement links TRBV5-6 to TRBJ2-7; 7 bases are shared with TRBD1. This CDR3 is 13 amino acids long. The trim removed 5 bases at V and 4 bases at J, leaving 6 bases unmatched. From germline, CDR1 is SGHDT and CDR2 YYEEEE.

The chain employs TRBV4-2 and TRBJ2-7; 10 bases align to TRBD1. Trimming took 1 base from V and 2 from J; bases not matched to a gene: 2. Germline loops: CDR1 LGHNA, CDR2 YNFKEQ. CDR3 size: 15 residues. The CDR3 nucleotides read TGTGCCAGCAGCCAAGCCGGACAGGGGGCCTACGAGCAGTACTTC. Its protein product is CASSQAGQGAYEQYF.